Listed below are T cell receptor beta chains from one sample, sequenced in a study of blood T cell repertoires in COVID-19. The table came from immunoSEQ multiplex PCR; TCRdb's copy has only in-frame clones and leaves some out. Of about 72,000 clones in the sample, 86% were seen once. Sample: peripheral blood. The origin of the receptors is a woman aged 60-75 years with acute or convalescent COVID-19. Both conserved end residues are part of each CDR3.

TRBV4-1,CASSQDTDTYEQYF
TRBV12-3/TRBV12-4,CASSPTGGTGYTF
TRBV5-1,CASSLDLRDTGELFF
TRBV27,CASSPLGHPSRAGANVLTF
TRBV2,CASSGGTVSNQPQHF
TRBV7-9,CASSEGVGYTF
TRBV11-2,CASSSNPAGQETQYF
TRBV4-1,CASSQNTGSGNTIYF
TRBV9,CASSIALAGGPETQYF
TRBV11-1,CASSLGTSGDQTQYF
TRBV15,CATQGTRETQYF
TRBV19,CASSIGAGQGGQPQHF
TRBV3-1/TRBV3-2,CASSQTSGAHSGNTIYF
TRBV5-6,CASSLLSAGWETQYF
TRBV5-1,CASSLEGNGRTEAFF
TRBV10-1,CASRTTSGENTDTQYF
TRBV6-5,CASSLAGGPDTQYF
TRBV5-4,CASKLAGEDTQYF
TRBV11-2,CASSRNVAGANGELFF
TRBV28,CASRRQGNSNQPQHF
TRBV3-1/TRBV3-2,CASSQDTASPGEQYF
TRBV3-1/TRBV3-2,CASSQVRETQYF
TRBV10-3,CAISESSGGWTQPQHF
TRBV24-1,CATSDPTGPQHF
TRBV2,CASTGQGLGEQFF
TRBV27,CASSLTSGFYNEQFF
TRBV29-1,CSVLRSGGYTF
TRBV24-1,CATSPAGATSNEQFF
TRBV14,CASSRDPSNTEAFF
TRBV9,CASSVATATEAFF
TRBV5-4,CASSLERGFYNEQFF
TRBV6-5,CASSYGQHNEKLFF
TRBV9,CASSVDEYTQYF
TRBV27,CASRSGTGPREYNEQFF
TRBV2,CASIPPLYTEAFF
TRBV20-1,CSAGRGETQYF
TRBV9,CASSSRGDYNSPLHF
TRBV9,CASSVVGQGHLLTF
TRBV2,CASSDGQGPIYEQYF
TRBV2,CASSVRGQETQYF
TRBV12-3/TRBV12-4,CASSSRQGAGYTF
TRBV18,CASSPRIQGSSYEQYF
TRBV18,CASSPETGTFGNTIYF
TRBV18,CASSPAGGRNNQPQHF
TRBV10-2,CASSESEGDIQETQYF
TRBV27,CASSWTGGDQPQHF
TRBV27,CARGAGEQYF
TRBV10-2,CASGTASYEQYF
TRBV5-1,CASSGSGGAYNEQFF
TRBV11-1,CASSLGRGEAFF
TRBV19,CASSDITGTSGGALEEQFF
TRBV4-1,CASSQGIGGNIQYF
TRBV5-4,CASSLAKPNTEAFF